These 32 T cell receptor beta chains were all obtained from the same sample, sequenced in a study of cytomegalovirus exposure and HLA in healthy donors. PCR primers comprised 60 Vbeta and 13 Jbeta primers. Produced via immunoSEQ multiplex PCR; TCRdb's table is partial and in-frame only. The sample holds about 110,000 clones, approximately 81% seen once. The specimen sequenced was PBMCs. The receptors were gathered from a woman aged 25 to 39 in good health and CMV-seronegative.

This clone was seen only a few times. The rearrangement joins TRBV5-4 to TRBJ1-6; D might be TRBD1 (6 bases). The V gene lost 0 bases and the J gene lost 5 bases, with 9 bases spanning the gap. The CDR3 spans 15 residues. Per germline, CDR1 SGHNT and CDR2 YYREEE (reference sequence). This CDR3 is CASSLGQANNSPLHF. The CDR3 region has the DNA TGTGCCAGCAGCTTGGGACAGGCTAATAATTCACCCCTCCACTTT.

V is TRBV9 and J is TRBJ2-3, with no clear D. Germline lookup yields CDR1 SGDLS and CDR2 YYNGEE. The CDR3 loop spans 15 amino acids. V lost 3 bases to trimming and J lost 0 bases, with 11 bases between them. Here the CDR3 DNA reads TGTGCCAGCAGCGCCGCAGCGACTAGCACAGATACGCAGTATTTT. Residues: CASSAAATSTDTQYF.

The J gene is TRBJ1-2, the V gene TRBV14, with D possibly being TRBD1 (5 bases). Per the germline V gene, CDR1 is SGHDN and CDR2 is FVKESK. This CDR3 has 14 amino acids. V was trimmed by 2 bases and J by 7 bases, leaving 14 bases between them. CDR3 region: CASSQLQGLGGYTF. CDR3 bases: TGTGCCAGCAGCCAACTTCAGGGACTCGGTGGCTACACCTTC.

The J gene is TRBJ2-2, the V gene TRBV19, with 11 bases matching TRBD2. The CDR3 has 14 residues. The germline V gene encodes CDR1 LNHDA and CDR2 SQIVND (reference sequence). V gave up 9 bases and J gave up 7 bases; unmatched junction bases: 7. CDR3 nucleotides: TGTGCCAGGGAACTAGCGGGAGAGGTCGGGGAGCTGTTTTTT. Protein product: CARELAGEVGELFF.

This rearrangement joins TRBV2 to TRBJ1-5; 8 bases map to TRBD1. With 10 bases clipped from V and 9 bases from J, the junction kept 11 bases outside the gene matches. This CDR3 comprises 13 residues. Germline V CDR1 and CDR2: SNHLY, FYNNEI. CDR3: CATGGQGSGPQHF. CDR3 nucleotides: TGTGCCACTGGAGGACAGGGCTCAGGGCCCCAGCATTTT.

The chain joins TRBV5-4 to TRBJ2-1, with 7 nucleotides matching TRBD2. V shed 4 bases, J shed 0 bases, and the junction held 4 bases outside the gene matches. Germline loops: CDR1 SGHNT, CDR2 YYREEE (reference sequence). The CDR3 is made up of 15 amino acids. The CDR3 DNA reads as TGTGCCAGCAGCCCCGGGACTATCTCCTACAATGAGCAGTTCTTC. Translating it yields CASSPGTISYNEQFF.

The chain employs TRBV5-1 and TRBJ2-3, with 7 bases aligning to TRBD2. Germline CDR1 reads SGHRS; CDR2 reads YFSETQ. The CDR3 extends over 18 amino acids. With 3 bases clipped from V and 0 bases from J, the junction kept 13 bases outside the gene matches. This CDR3 is CASSYGASGSASTDTQYF. DNA for the CDR3: TGCGCCAGCAGCTATGGGGCTAGCGGAAGCGCTAGCACAGATACGCAGTATTTT.

Only a few counts were recorded for this clone. The V gene is TRBV19, the J gene TRBJ1-2, with 7 bases identical to TRBD1. CDR3 length: 16 residues. V gave up 1 base and J gave up 4 bases; unmatched junction bases: 9. The germline CDR1 and CDR2 sequences are LNHDA and SQIVND (reference sequence). CDR3 nucleotide sequence: TGTGCCAGTAGTATAGTAGGAACACAGGGGATCTATGGCTACACCTTC. As protein: CASSIVGTQGIYGYTF. The variable domain in full, with the rest retrieved from reference TRBV19 and TRBJ1-2, is DGGITQSPKYLFRKEGQNVTLSCEQNLNHDAMYWYRQDPGQGLRLIYYSQIVNDFQKGDIAEGYSVSREKKESFPLTVTSAQKNPTAFYLCASSIVGTQGIYGYTFGSGTRLTVV.

The CDR3, as DNA: TGTGCCAGTAGTATAGATCGTGTGACAACGAACACTGAAGCTTTCTTT. It translates to CASSIDRVTTNTEAFF. The chain links TRBV19 to TRBJ1-1, with unresolved D. V was clipped by 0 bases and J by 1 base, with 12 bases between them. The CDR3 sequence is 16 residues long. Germline V gene sequence: CDR1 LNHDA, CDR2 SQIVND (reference sequence).

The rearrangement joins TRBV10-3 to TRBJ2-1, with 10 bases aligning to TRBD2. Germline loops: CDR1 ENHRY, CDR2 SYGVKD. V trimming: 3 bases; J trimming: 7 bases; junction bases outside the gene matches: 6. This CDR3 comprises 15 residues. The CDR3 sequence: CAISESGRGENEQFF. The CDR3 nucleotides read TGTGCCATCAGTGAAAGCGGGAGGGGGGAGAATGAGCAGTTCTTC.

The chain joins TRBV10-3 to TRBJ2-1, with 7 bases lining up with TRBD2. Per germline, CDR1 ENHRY and CDR2 SYGVKD. The CDR3 is 14 amino acids. The trim removed 4 bases at V and 4 bases at J, leaving 4 bases unmatched. CDR3 nucleotides: TGTGCCATCAGTGCTGGGACTACATACAATGAGCAGTTCTTC. Translating it yields CAISAGTTYNEQFF.

V and J are TRBV11-2 and TRBJ2-7; perhaps TRBD1 as D (5 bases). The CDR3 sequence is 13 residues long. Germline lookup yields CDR1 SGHAT and CDR2 FQNNGV. V was cut by 2 bases and J by 5 bases, with 10 bases left in between. This CDR3 is CASSLIRVHEQYF. CDR3 DNA sequence: TGTGCCAGCAGCTTAATCAGGGTACACGAGCAGTACTTC.

For this clone: The same CDR3 can be traced to other DNA sequences in this sample. The J gene is TRBJ2-2, the V gene TRBV9, with D possibly being TRBD1 (6 bases). V was shortened by 0 bases and J by 7 bases, with 16 bases between the two germline ends. The germline CDR1 and CDR2 sequences are SGDLS and YYNGEE. The CDR3 loop spans 16 amino acids. The CDR3 loop is CASSVEGGLGVGELFF. Here the CDR3 DNA reads TGTGCCAGCAGCGTAGAAGGGGGATTAGGGGTCGGGGAGCTGTTTTTT. The full variable domain, with the rest looked up from reference TRBV9 and TRBJ2-2, is DSGVTQTPKHLITATGQRVTLRCSPRSGDLSVYWYQQSLDQGLQFLIQYYNGEERAKGNILERFSAQQFPDLHSELNLSSLELGDSALYFCASSVEGGLGVGELFFGEGSRLTVL.

As regards this clone: Other DNA sequences in this specimen translate into the identical CDR3. The genes are TRBV11-3 and TRBJ2-2; TRBD2 agrees at 7 bases. CDR3 length: 14 residues. The junction had 3 bases not matched to a gene; V was cut back by 5 bases and J by 3 bases. CDR1 SGHNT and CDR2 YENEEA come from the germline V gene. CDR3 bases: TGTGCCAGCAGCCCGGGGGGAGACACCGGGGAGCTGTTTTTT. This translates into CASSPGGDTGELFF.

This clone was seen a single time. The V call is TRBV6-5, the J call TRBJ2-7; TRBD2 agrees at 9 bases. The CDR3 runs to 14 residues. CDR1 and CDR2 (germline): MNHEY, SVGAGI. J lost 4 bases, V lost 6 bases, and 7 bases had no gene match. The CDR3 is CASSRSGGPYEQYF. The CDR3 DNA follows: TGTGCCAGCAGCCGTAGCGGGGGCCCTTACGAGCAGTACTTC.

The chain links TRBV16 to TRBJ2-7, with D possibly matching TRBD2 (5 bases). V was pared by 4 bases and J by 1 base, with 14 bases between. Germline CDR1 and CDR2: KGHSY and FQNENV. This CDR3 region has 15 residues. CDR3 in DNA: TGTGCCAGCAGCCGAGAAGCGGAGGCTTCCTACGAGCAGTACTTC. Translating it yields CASSREAEASYEQYF.

This clone has a handful of counts. The CDR3 sequence is CAGGSGELFF. The CDR3 DNA reads as TGTGCCGGTGGCTCCGGGGAGCTGTTTTTT. This sequence joins TRBV27 and TRBJ2-2; D unclear. Germline values: CDR1 MNHEY, CDR2 SMNVEV (reference sequence). This CDR3 spans 10 amino acids. Trimming took off 11 bases at V and 6 bases at J, with 7 bases between the two ends.

This chain connects TRBV5-6 to TRBJ2-2, with D tentatively TRBD1 (7 bases). V was clipped by 0 bases and J by 0 bases, with 15 bases between them. The CDR3 length is 18 residues. Germline V lookup: CDR1 SGHDT, CDR2 YYEEEE. The CDR3 DNA sequence: TGTGCCAGCAGCTTGGCCTTCGCAGGGGGGACGAACACCGGGGAGCTGTTTTTT. Translating gives CASSLAFAGGTNTGELFF.

The chain has TRBV7-9 and TRBJ2-1; 10 nucleotides match TRBD1. J was trimmed by 7 bases and V by 5 bases; bases with no gene match: 8. Germline V CDR1 and CDR2: SEHNR, FQNEAQ (reference sequence). The CDR3 consists of 15 residues. The CDR3 spells CASSPRQGATNEQFF. As DNA, the CDR3 is TGTGCCAGCAGCCCCCGACAGGGGGCAACGAATGAGCAGTTCTTC.

This chain joins TRBV19 and TRBJ1-5, with TRBD1 identical over 10 bases. The CDR3 sequence is 16 residues long. J was trimmed by 7 bases and V by 4 bases; bases with no gene match: 10. The germline gives CDR1 LNHDA, CDR2 SQIVND (reference sequence). CDR3 in amino acids: CASSRTGTGVEQPQHF. The CDR3 bases are TGTGCCAGTAGTAGGACCGGGACAGGGGTAGAACAGCCCCAGCATTTT. The full variable domain, completed using reference TRBV19 and TRBJ1-5, is DGGITQSPKYLFRKEGQNVTLSCEQNLNHDAMYWYRQDPGQGLRLIYYSQIVNDFQKGDIAEGYSVSREKKESFPLTVTSAQKNPTAFYLCASSRTGTGVEQPQHFGDGTRLSIL.

The CDR3 DNA reads TGTGCCAGCATCCGTAGCCGGGGGTTTAACTATGGCTACACCTTC. This sequence encodes CASIRSRGFNYGYTF. This chain uses TRBV28 with TRBJ1-2; possibly TRBD1 for D (5 bases). The CDR3 length is 15 residues. Trimming cost V 7 bases and J 1 base, with 16 bases left between them. Germline V gene lookup returns CDR1 MDHEN and CDR2 SYDVKM.

The V and J genes are TRBV2 and TRBJ2-7; D unclear. Per germline, CDR1 SNHLY and CDR2 FYNNEI. The CDR3 loop spans 14 amino acids. Trimming pared 0 bases from V and 2 bases from J, leaving 8 bases between. The CDR3 DNA reads TGTGCCAGCAGTGAAGCCCACCCAGCCTACGAGCAGTACTTC. Encoded protein: CASSEAHPAYEQYF.

The chain has TRBV6-5 and TRBJ2-1; 11 nucleotides align to TRBD1. V lost 2 bases, J lost 9 bases, and 6 bases stayed unmatched. The germline gives CDR1 MNHEY, CDR2 SVGAGI. This CDR3 comprises 15 residues. The CDR3 reads CASSYSFGTGGEQFF. The CDR3, as DNA: TGTGCCAGCAGTTACAGCTTCGGGACAGGGGGTGAGCAGTTCTTC.

This rearrangement joins TRBV28 to TRBJ1-5; D remains ambiguous. Trimming took 6 bases from V and 3 from J, leaving 12 bases between them. CDR1 and CDR2 (germline): MDHEN, SYDVKM. CDR3 size: 14 residues. The CDR3 coding sequence is TGTGCCAGCAGCCCCCGGAGAAACAATCAGCCCCAGCATTTT. It yields the protein CASSPRRNNQPQHF.

This clone has a handful of counts. In nucleotides, the CDR3 is TGTGCCAGTAGACTAAGAATAGGTTCGGCCGGGGAGCTGTTTTTT. Protein sequence: CASRLRIGSAGELFF. The rearrangement joins TRBV19 to TRBJ2-2; no firm D call. The germline V gene encodes CDR1 LNHDA and CDR2 SQIVND (reference sequence). This CDR3 comprises 15 residues. V lost 6 bases and J 6 bases, leaving 17 bases between the germline ends.

The rearrangement joins TRBV5-1 to TRBJ1-3, with 10 bases that match TRBD1. CDR3 size: 15 residues. Germline V CDR1 and CDR2: SGHRS, YFSETQ. With V trimmed by 4 bases and J by 6 bases, 7 bases remained unmatched. CDR3 region: CASSPTGTGANTIYF. The CDR3 DNA follows: TGCGCCAGCAGCCCTACCGGGACAGGGGCAAACACCATATATTTT.

This clone was seen just once. The chain recombines TRBV5-1 with TRBJ2-1; TRBD2 agrees at 7 bases. V lost 0 bases and J lost 8; bases outside the gene matches: 29. CDR1 is SGHRS and CDR2 is YFSETQ in the germline V gene. The CDR3 consists of 22 residues. In DNA form, the CDR3 reads TGCGCCAGCAGCTTGGAGGCGCGGGAGCCCAGACAAAGACCCGTTTTCACAGATGAGCAGTTCTTC. Protein: CASSLEAREPRQRPVFTDEQFF. Full variable domain (outside the CDR3, taken from reference TRBV5-1 and TRBJ2-1): KAGVTQTPRYLIKTRGQQVTLSCSPISGHRSVSWYQQTPGQGLQFLFEYFSETQRNKGNFPGRFSGRQFSNSRSEMNVSTLELGDSALYLCASSLEAREPRQRPVFTDEQFFGPGTRLTVL.

This clone was counted once. The chain has TRBV6-4 and TRBJ2-2, with D possibly being TRBD2 (5 bases). The germline V gene has CDR1 MRHNA and CDR2 SNTAGT. The CDR3 loop spans 13 amino acids. V dropped 0 bases and J dropped 6 bases, with 5 bases sitting between them. The CDR3 spells CASSDSRAGELFF. The CDR3 DNA reads as TGTGCCAGCAGTGACTCGAGGGCCGGGGAGCTGTTTTTT.

The gene calls are TRBV2 and TRBJ1-1; no reliable D call. The CDR3 sequence is 14 residues long. The V end was cut by 6 bases, the J end by 8 bases, with 19 bases between. Per the germline V gene, CDR1 is SNHLY and CDR2 is FYNNEI. CDR3 region: CASSPEGAVTEAFF. In DNA form, the CDR3 reads TGTGCCAGCAGCCCCGAGGGCGCGGTTACGGAAGCTTTCTTT.

V gene TRBV27 combines with J gene TRBJ2-7; 11 bases line up with TRBD2. The length of the CDR3 is 16 residues. Losses at the gene ends were 3 bases for V and 0 bases for J; bases not matched to a gene: 4. Germline CDR1 MNHEY, CDR2 SMNVEV (reference sequence). CDR3 in amino acids: CASSFLTSGGSYEQYF. The DNA of the CDR3 is TGTGCCAGCAGTTTTCTAACTAGCGGGGGCTCCTACGAGCAGTACTTC.

This chain uses TRBV11-2 with TRBJ2-1; 7 bases align to TRBD2. The germline CDR1 and CDR2 sequences are SGHAT and FQNNGV. Trimming removed 4 bases from V and 10 bases from J; junction bases left unmatched: 13. CDR3 length equals 15 residues. CDR3 loop: CASSSAAAGVGEQFF. The CDR3 region has the DNA TGTGCCAGCAGCTCCGCTGCGGCGGGAGTAGGGGAGCAGTTCTTC.

The chain has TRBV28 and TRBJ2-2, with D perhaps TRBD2 (5 bases). The CDR3 consists of 15 residues. Trimming stripped 2 bases from V and 0 bases from J, with 7 bases between. Germline CDR1 MDHEN, CDR2 SYDVKM. CDR3 nucleotides: TGTGCCAGCAGTTTAGGCGGGTCGAACACCGGGGAGCTGTTTTTT. This codes for CASSLGGSNTGELFF.